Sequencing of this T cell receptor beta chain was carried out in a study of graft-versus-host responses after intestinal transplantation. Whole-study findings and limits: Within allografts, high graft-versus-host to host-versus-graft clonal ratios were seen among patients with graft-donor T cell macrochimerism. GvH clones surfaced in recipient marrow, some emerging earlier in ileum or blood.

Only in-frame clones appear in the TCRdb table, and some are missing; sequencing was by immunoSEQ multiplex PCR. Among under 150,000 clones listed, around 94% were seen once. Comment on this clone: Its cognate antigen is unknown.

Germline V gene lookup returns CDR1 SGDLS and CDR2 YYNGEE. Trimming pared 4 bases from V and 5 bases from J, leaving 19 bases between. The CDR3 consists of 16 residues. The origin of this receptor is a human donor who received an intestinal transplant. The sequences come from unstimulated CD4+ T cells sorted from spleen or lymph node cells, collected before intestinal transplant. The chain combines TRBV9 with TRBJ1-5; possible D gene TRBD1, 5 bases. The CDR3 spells CASSLGGAIGYQPQHF. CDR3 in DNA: TGTGCCAGCAGCTTGGGAGGGGCCATAGGGTATCAGCCCCAGCATTTT.